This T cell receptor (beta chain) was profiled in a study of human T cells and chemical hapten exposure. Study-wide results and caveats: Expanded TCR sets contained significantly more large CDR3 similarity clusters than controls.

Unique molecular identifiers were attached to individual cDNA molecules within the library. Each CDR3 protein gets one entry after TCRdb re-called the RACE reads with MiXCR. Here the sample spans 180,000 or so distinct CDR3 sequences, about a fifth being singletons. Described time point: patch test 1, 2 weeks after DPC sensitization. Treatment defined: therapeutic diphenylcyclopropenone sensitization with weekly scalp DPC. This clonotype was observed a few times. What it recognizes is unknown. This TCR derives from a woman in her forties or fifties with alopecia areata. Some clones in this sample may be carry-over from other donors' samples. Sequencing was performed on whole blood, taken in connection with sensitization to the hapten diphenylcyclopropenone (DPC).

The CDR3: CASTPGQINYGYTF. The CDR3 DNA is TGTGCCAGCACTCCAGGACAGATAAACTATGGCTACACCTTC. This chain uses TRBV21-1 with TRBJ1-2; TRBD1 was called by the table and not checked on the DNA. TRBV21-1 is noted as a pseudogene. This CDR3 spans 14 amino acids.